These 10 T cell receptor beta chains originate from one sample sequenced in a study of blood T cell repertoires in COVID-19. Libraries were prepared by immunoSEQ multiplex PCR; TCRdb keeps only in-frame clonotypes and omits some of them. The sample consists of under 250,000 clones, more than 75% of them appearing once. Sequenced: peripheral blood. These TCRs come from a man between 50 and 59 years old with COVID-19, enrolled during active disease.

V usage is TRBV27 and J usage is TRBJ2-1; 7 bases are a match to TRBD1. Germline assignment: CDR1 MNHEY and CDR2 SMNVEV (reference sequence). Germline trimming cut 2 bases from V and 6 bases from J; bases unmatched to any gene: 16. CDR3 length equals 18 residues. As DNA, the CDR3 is TGTGCCAGCAGTTTACGAGACCCGGGACAGATGGGTGGCAATGAGCAGTTCTTC. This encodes CASSLRDPGQMGGNEQFF.

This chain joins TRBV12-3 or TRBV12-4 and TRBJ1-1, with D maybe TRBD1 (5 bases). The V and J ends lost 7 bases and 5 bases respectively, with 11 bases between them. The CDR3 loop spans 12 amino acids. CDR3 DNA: TGTGCCAGCATTCTCCGGGGGACTGAAGCTTTCTTT. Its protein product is CASILRGTEAFF.

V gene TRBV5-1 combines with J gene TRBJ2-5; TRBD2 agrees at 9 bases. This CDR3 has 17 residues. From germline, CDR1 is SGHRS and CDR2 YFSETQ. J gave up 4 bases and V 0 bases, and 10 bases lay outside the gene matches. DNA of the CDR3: TGCGCCAGCAGCTTGGACGGATTTAGCGGGAGTCGAGAGACCCAGTACTTC. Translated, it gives CASSLDGFSGSRETQYF.

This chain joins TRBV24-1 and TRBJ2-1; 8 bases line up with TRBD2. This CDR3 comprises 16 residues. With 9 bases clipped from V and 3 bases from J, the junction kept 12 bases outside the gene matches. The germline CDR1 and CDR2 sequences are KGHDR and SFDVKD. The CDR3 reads CATSAGAGGYYNEQFF. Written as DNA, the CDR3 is TGTGCCACCTCCGCTGGCGCGGGAGGTTACTACAATGAGCAGTTCTTC.

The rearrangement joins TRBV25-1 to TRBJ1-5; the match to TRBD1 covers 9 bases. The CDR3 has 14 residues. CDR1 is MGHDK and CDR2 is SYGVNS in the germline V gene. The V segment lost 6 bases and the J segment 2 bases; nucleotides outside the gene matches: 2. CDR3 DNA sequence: TGTGCCAGCAGGGGACAGGGTGGCAATCAGCCCCAGCATTTT. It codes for CASRGQGGNQPQHF. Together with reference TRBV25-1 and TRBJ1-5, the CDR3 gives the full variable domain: EADIYQTPRYLVIGTGKKITLECSQTMGHDKMYWYQQDPGMELHLIHYSYGVNSTEKGDLSSESTVSRIRTEHFPLTLESARPSHTSQYLCASRGQGGNQPQHFGDGTRLSIL.

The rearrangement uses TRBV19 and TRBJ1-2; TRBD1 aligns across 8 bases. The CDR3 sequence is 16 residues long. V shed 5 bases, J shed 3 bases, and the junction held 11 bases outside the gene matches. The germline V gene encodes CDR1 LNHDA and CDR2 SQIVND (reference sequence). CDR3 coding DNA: TGTGCCAGTAGTCTACCCCCGACAGGGGATGACTATGGCTACACCTTC. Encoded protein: CASSLPPTGDDYGYTF.

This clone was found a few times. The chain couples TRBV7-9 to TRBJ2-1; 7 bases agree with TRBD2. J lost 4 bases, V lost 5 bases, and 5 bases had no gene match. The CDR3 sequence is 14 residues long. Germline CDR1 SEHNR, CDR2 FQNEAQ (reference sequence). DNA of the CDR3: TGTGCCAGCAGCACGACTAGCTCTTACAATGAGCAGTTCTTC. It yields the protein CASSTTSSYNEQFF.

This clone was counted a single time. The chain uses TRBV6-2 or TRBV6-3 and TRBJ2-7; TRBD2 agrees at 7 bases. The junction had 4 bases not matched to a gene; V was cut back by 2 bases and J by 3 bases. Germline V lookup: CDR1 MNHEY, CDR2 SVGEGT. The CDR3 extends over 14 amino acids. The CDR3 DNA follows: TGTGCCAGCAGTTACGGTGGCGGGAGCTACGAGCAGTACTTC. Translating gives CASSYGGGSYEQYF.

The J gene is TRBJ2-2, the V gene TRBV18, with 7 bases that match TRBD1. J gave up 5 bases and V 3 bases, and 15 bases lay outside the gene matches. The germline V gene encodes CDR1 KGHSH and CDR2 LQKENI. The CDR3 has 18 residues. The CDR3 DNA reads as TGTGCCAGCTCACCCTTACGACAGGGCGCCGTGGGGACCGGGGAGCTGTTTTTT. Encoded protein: CASSPLRQGAVGTGELFF.

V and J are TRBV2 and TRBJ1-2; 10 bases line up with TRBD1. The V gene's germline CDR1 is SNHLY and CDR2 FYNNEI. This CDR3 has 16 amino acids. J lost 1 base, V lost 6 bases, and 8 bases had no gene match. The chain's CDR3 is CASSDPGQGNNYGYTF. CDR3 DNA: TGTGCCAGCAGCGATCCGGGACAGGGGAATAACTATGGCTACACCTTC. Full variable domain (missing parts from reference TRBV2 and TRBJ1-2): EPEVTQTPSHQVTQMGQEVILRCVPISNHLYFYWYRQILGQKVEFLVSFYNNEISEKSEIFDDQFSVERPDGSNFTLKIRSTKLEDSAMYFCASSDPGQGNNYGYTFGSGTRLTVV.